Listed below are T cell receptor beta chains from one sample, sequenced in a study of T cell responses to AZD1222 COVID-19 vaccine. Profiled with immunoSEQ multiplex PCR; TCRdb holds only in-frame clones, not every one. The table has about 170,000 clones, approximately 92% seen once. The material sequenced was peripheral blood, taken on day 0 of AZD1222 vaccination. The receptor source for this set is an adult in good health. The CDR3 runs from the conserved cysteine through the conserved F or W. Fields, in order: D gene, clone size, J gene, V gene, CDR3 protein, CDR3 DNA. The D gene is left open where the match is weak. Only some rows state a clone size, as once, few, many or a class for expanded clones.

D: TRBD1
size: .
J: TRBJ2-2
V: TRBV2
CDR3: CASSEEGAGITGELFF
DNA: TGTGCCAGCAGTGAAGAGGGGGCCGGTATCACCGGGGAGCTGTTTTTT

D: TRBD2
size: .
J: TRBJ2-3
V: TRBV28
CDR3: CASSFGGVDTDTQYF
DNA: TGTGCCAGCAGTTTTGGGGGGGTGGACACAGATACGCAGTATTTT

D: .
size: .
J: TRBJ1-1
V: TRBV6-6
CDR3: CASRPPSTGWGAFF
DNA: TGTGCCAGCAGACCGCCTTCCACAGGCTGGGGGGCTTTCTTT

D: .
size: .
J: TRBJ1-5
V: TRBV5-4
CDR3: CASSKSGGNQPQHF
DNA: TGTGCCAGCAGTAAGTCAGGGGGCAATCAGCCCCAGCATTTT

D: .
size: .
J: TRBJ2-1
V: TRBV21-1
CDR3: CASSKAGGHYNEQFF
DNA: TGTGCCAGCAGCAAAGCGGGGGGGCATTACAATGAGCAGTTCTTC

D: TRBD2
size: .
J: TRBJ2-3
V: TRBV6-5
CDR3: CASRPGLAVTDTQYF
DNA: TGTGCCAGCAGACCGGGACTAGCGGTCACAGATACGCAGTATTTT

D: TRBD1
size: once
J: TRBJ1-2
V: TRBV7-2
CDR3: CASSLAGQGKVGGYTF
DNA: TGTGCCAGCAGCTTAGCCGGACAGGGGAAGGTTGGAGGCTACACCTTC

D: .
size: .
J: TRBJ1-1
V: TRBV5-6
CDR3: CASSLATEAFF
DNA: TGTGCCAGCAGCCTCGCAACAGAAGCTTTCTTT

D: .
size: .
J: TRBJ2-7
V: TRBV21-1
CDR3: CASSKFEGPSPYEQYF
DNA: TGTGCCAGCAGCAAGTTCGAGGGTCCAAGCCCCTACGAGCAGTACTTC

D: .
size: once
J: TRBJ1-6
V: TRBV19
CDR3: CASSIEHRSYNSPLHF
DNA: TGTGCCAGTAGTATAGAACACCGCTCCTATAATTCACCCCTCCACTTT

D: .
size: .
J: TRBJ2-1
V: TRBV27
CDR3: CASSLLGGGNEQFF
DNA: TGTGCCAGCAGTTTATTGGGGGGCGGAAATGAGCAGTTCTTC

D: TRBD1
size: .
J: TRBJ1-6
V: TRBV7-6
CDR3: CAVGDRVISLGSPLHF
DNA: TGTGCCGTCGGGGACAGGGTAATATCTTTGGGTTCACCCCTCCACTTT

D: .
size: .
J: TRBJ1-6
V: TRBV14
CDR3: CASSQGGTLHF
DNA: TGTGCCAGCAGCCAAGGGGGTACCCTCCACTTT

D: .
size: .
J: TRBJ2-2
V: TRBV5-1
CDR3: CASSFGTLSNTGELFF
DNA: TGCGCCAGCAGCTTCGGGACCCTCTCGAACACCGGGGAGCTGTTTTTT

D: .
size: .
J: TRBJ2-7
V: TRBV19
CDR3: CASRVGGPTYEQYF
DNA: TGTGCCAGTAGGGTGGGTGGCCCTACCTACGAGCAGTACTTC

D: .
size: .
J: TRBJ1-1
V: TRBV6-5
CDR3: CASSSHRVTEAFF
DNA: TGTGCCAGCAGTAGCCACAGGGTCACTGAAGCTTTCTTT

D: .
size: .
J: TRBJ1-6
V: TRBV5-4
CDR3: CASNTGGSYNSPLHF
DNA: TGTGCCAGCAATACGGGGGGCTCCTATAATTCACCCCTCCACTTT

D: .
size: .
J: TRBJ1-3
V: TRBV5-1
CDR3: CASSRDKRPGNTIYF
DNA: TGCGCCAGCAGCCGAGACAAGAGACCTGGAAACACCATATATTTT

D: .
size: .
J: TRBJ1-1
V: TRBV4-1
CDR3: CASSHVQTENTEAFF
DNA: TGCGCCAGCAGTCACGTCCAGACTGAGAACACTGAAGCTTTCTTT

D: .
size: .
J: TRBJ1-5
V: TRBV18
CDR3: CASSPPGMGSNQPQHF
DNA: TGTGCCAGCTCACCACCTGGCATGGGGAGCAATCAGCCCCAGCATTTT

D: .
size: .
J: TRBJ2-3
V: TRBV9
CDR3: CASSPVWDTQYF
DNA: TGTGCCAGCAGCCCCGTCTGGGATACGCAGTATTTT

D: TRBD1
size: few
J: TRBJ2-7
V: TRBV7-2
CDR3: CASSFGRGQGDRYQYF
DNA: TGTGCCAGCAGCTTCGGAAGAGGACAGGGGGATCGGTATCAGTACTTC

D: .
size: .
J: TRBJ2-5
V: TRBV29-1
CDR3: CSARQGGETQYF
DNA: TGCAGCGCCCGACAGGGAGGGGAGACCCAGTACTTC

D: .
size: .
J: TRBJ2-7
V: TRBV10-3
CDR3: CAARGTSQSEQYF
DNA: TGTGCCGCACGCGGGACATCCCAATCGGAGCAGTACTTC

D: TRBD2
size: .
J: TRBJ2-3
V: TRBV9
CDR3: CASSDSGGAVPDTQYF
DNA: TGTGCCAGCAGCGATAGCGGGGGGGCGGTTCCAGATACGCAGTATTTT

D: TRBD1
size: .
J: TRBJ2-1
V: TRBV28
CDR3: CASRPSTGMDEQFF
DNA: TGTGCCAGCAGACCATCGACAGGGATGGATGAGCAGTTCTTC

D: .
size: once
J: TRBJ2-1
V: TRBV10-3
CDR3: CAISESGGEQFF
DNA: TGTGCCATCAGTGAGTCTGGTGGTGAGCAGTTCTTC

D: .
size: .
J: TRBJ1-4
V: TRBV6-5
CDR3: CASGEREKLFF
DNA: TGTGCCAGCGGGGAGAGAGAAAAACTGTTTTTT

D: .
size: .
J: TRBJ2-2
V: TRBV2
CDR3: CASSRYEGNTGELFF
DNA: TGTGCCAGCAGCCGCTACGAAGGGAACACCGGGGAGCTGTTTTTT

D: TRBD2
size: .
J: TRBJ2-7
V: TRBV27
CDR3: CASSLVAGGSYEQYF
DNA: TGTGCCAGCAGTTTGGTAGCGGGGGGGTCCTACGAGCAGTACTTC

D: TRBD1
size: once
J: TRBJ2-1
V: TRBV5-5
CDR3: CASSTGERKLHNEQFF
DNA: TGTGCCAGCAGCACAGGGGAACGGAAACTTCACAATGAGCAGTTCTTC

D: TRBD1
size: once
J: TRBJ1-3
V: TRBV5-1
CDR3: CASSLVGVGQGIDTIYF
DNA: TGCGCCAGCAGCTTGGTTGGTGTGGGACAGGGTATCGACACCATATATTTT

D: .
size: .
J: TRBJ1-4
V: TRBV2
CDR3: CASKGGGNWEKLFF
DNA: TGTGCCAGCAAGGGCGGGGGGAATTGGGAAAAACTGTTTTTT

D: TRBD1
size: .
J: TRBJ2-4
V: TRBV19
CDR3: CASSMDRALAKNIQYF
DNA: TGTGCCAGTAGTATGGACAGGGCCCTAGCCAAAAACATTCAGTACTTC

D: .
size: .
J: TRBJ1-6
V: TRBV4-1
CDR3: CASSQDGAGSPLHF
DNA: TGCGCCAGCAGCCAAGACGGGGCTGGGTCACCCCTCCACTTT

D: TRBD2
size: .
J: TRBJ2-7
V: TRBV9
CDR3: CASSEDAGAYEQYF
DNA: TGTGCCAGCAGCGAGGACGCGGGGGCCTACGAGCAGTACTTC

D: .
size: .
J: TRBJ2-3
V: TRBV7-8
CDR3: CASSSPPIQLGDTDTQYF
DNA: TGTGCTAGCAGCTCCCCCCCGATACAACTAGGGGACACAGATACGCAGTATTTT

D: .
size: .
J: TRBJ1-4
V: TRBV19
CDR3: CASSGTATNEKLFF
DNA: TGTGCCAGTAGTGGAACAGCAACTAATGAAAAACTGTTTTTT

D: TRBD1
size: .
J: TRBJ1-6
V: TRBV18
CDR3: CASSRDRVNSPLHF
DNA: TGTGCCAGCTCACGGGACAGGGTGAATTCACCCCTCCACTTT

D: TRBD1
size: .
J: TRBJ1-3
V: TRBV10-3
CDR3: CAIRWDRANFSSGNTIYF
DNA: TGTGCCATCAGATGGGACAGGGCAAACTTTAGCTCTGGAAACACCATATATTTT

D: .
size: .
J: TRBJ1-2
V: TRBV29-1
CDR3: CSVDNYGYTF
DNA: TGCAGCGTTGACAATTATGGCTACACCTTC

D: TRBD1
size: .
J: TRBJ1-1
V: TRBV7-9
CDR3: CASSCNRGTADTEAFF
DNA: TGTGCCAGCAGCTGCAACAGGGGGACCGCGGACACTGAAGCTTTCTTT

D: .
size: .
J: TRBJ1-1
V: TRBV4-1
CDR3: CASSTRTAMNTEAFF
DNA: TGCGCCAGCAGCACACGGACGGCTATGAACACTGAAGCTTTCTTT

D: .
size: .
J: TRBJ1-6
V: TRBV6-4
CDR3: CASRRGGDSPLHF
DNA: TGTGCCAGCAGGCGGGGGGGGGACTCACCCCTCCACTTT

D: .
size: .
J: TRBJ2-2
V: TRBV7-8
CDR3: CASSLGGAPGELFF
DNA: TGTGCCAGCAGCTTAGGGGGGGCACCCGGGGAGCTGTTTTTT